The clone carrying this TCR gamma chain occurred a few times. The antigen is not known. It is likely a read error: a sequence one base away is far more abundant. The sample contains more than one DNA sequence encoding this CDR3. Genomic DNA from isolated PBMCs served as the sequencing template. This sample is part of a study of gamma delta lymphoproliferative disorders and STAT genes. Background on the study: Gamma-chain libraries were built from at least 50 ng of genomic DNA with the LymphoTrack Dx TCRG Assay.

Study-wide results and caveats: Apart from a couple of gamma clonotypes, major patient clonotypes were public. Low-frequency NGS calls may be less specific, so public or private leukemic clones need confirmation. Patient gamma repertoires clustered apart from healthy controls; delta did not.

Germline V lookup: CDR1 EGSTGY, CDR2 YDSYTSSV. Trimming took 1 base from V and 2 from J; bases not matched to a gene: 4. The CDR3 is 15 amino acids. TCRdb re-called the multiplex PCR reads with CATT. The sample lists several hundred gamma-chain clones; under 30% were seen once. V is TRGV4 and J is TRGJP2. Since TCRdb gives no J gene, matching the DNA to germline was used here to assign it. Sequences were obtained from blood. This TCR was sampled from a human donor in good health. CDR3 bases: TGTGCCACCTGGGATGGAAGCAGTAGTGATTGGATCAAGACGTTT. Translating it yields CATWDGSSSDWIKTF.